This entry describes one T cell receptor beta chain. Its antigen remains unknown. The CDR3 is 13 residues long. V lost 3 bases to trimming and J lost 4 bases; unmatched junction nucleotides: 2. Assay used: immunoSEQ multiplex PCR; TCRdb lists only in-frame clones, some missing. The sample holds some 34,000 clones, approximately 90% seen once. The sample belongs to a study of PD-1 blockade in classical Hodgkin lymphoma. Study-level findings and limits: The study reported lower baseline TCR diversity in newly diagnosed patients than in healthy donors. The authors have not defined what causes the repertoire differences, possibly disease activity or prior therapy.

Time point meaning: newly diagnosed, previously untreated cHL patient sample. Negative selection with magnetic separation was used to purify CD4+ T cells from thawed PBMCs. PBMCs from untreated, newly diagnosed classical Hodgkin lymphoma were comparison samples. The chain uses TRBV5-3 and TRBJ2-7; 9 nucleotides agree with TRBD1. TRBV5-3 is filed as an ORF, its function uncertain. The origin of this receptor is a human donor with classical Hodgkin lymphoma. Material: CD4+ T cells from blood. CDR3 region: CARSWDRVYEQYF. CDR3 bases: TGTGCCAGAAGCTGGGACAGGGTGTACGAGCAGTACTTC.